The next 8 T cell receptor beta chains were all read from a single sample in a study of PD-L1 blockade in urothelial cancer. Sequencing used immunoSEQ multiplex PCR; TCRdb keeps in-frame clones, though not all of them. The data show 58,000 or so clones, 65% to 90% seen once. Time point specified: pretreatment peripheral blood. This specimen consisted of PBMCs, obtained around atezolizumab (anti-PD-L1) treatment. These receptors were obtained from a man in his 70s with urothelial cancer.

Only a few counts were recorded for this clone. The V and J genes are TRBV28 and TRBJ2-7, with TRBD2 matching 9 bases. The CDR3 is made up of 14 amino acids. Trimming removed 6 bases from V and 2 bases from J; junction bases left unmatched: 5. Looked up from germline, CDR1 is MDHEN and CDR2 is SYDVKM. The CDR3 reads CASSRGLAPYEQYF. The CDR3 DNA sequence: TGTGCCAGCAGCCGCGGACTAGCGCCCTACGAGCAGTACTTC. Drawing the rest from reference TRBV28 and TRBJ2-7, the complete variable domain is DVKVTQSSRYLVKRTGEKVFLECVQDMDHENMFWYRQDPGLGLRLIYFSYDVKMKEKGDIPEGYSVSREKKERFSLILESASTNQTSMYLCASSRGLAPYEQYFGPGTRLTVT.

The chain links TRBV7-3 to TRBJ2-7; D is perhaps TRBD2 (7 bases). The CDR3 length is 13 residues. Trimming removed 5 bases from V and 6 bases from J, with 14 bases in between. The germline gives CDR1 SGHTA, CDR2 FQGTGA. This CDR3 is CASSPGGGVEQYF. The CDR3, as DNA: TGTGCCAGCAGCCCCGGCGGGGGCGTCGAGCAGTACTTC.

The rearrangement uses TRBV15 and TRBJ2-1, with TRBD2 matching 9 bases. Losses at the gene ends were 4 bases for V and 0 bases for J; bases not matched to a gene: 10. CDR3 length equals 18 residues. The germline V gene encodes CDR1 LNHNV and CDR2 YYDKDF (reference sequence). Here the CDR3 DNA reads TGTGCCACCAGCACCCTAGCGGGACTATCTAGCTCCTACAATGAGCAGTTCTTC. Translated: CATSTLAGLSSSYNEQFF.

The V and J genes are TRBV5-4 and TRBJ2-7; D perhaps matches TRBD2 (6 bases). CDR1 and CDR2 from the germline V gene are SGHNT and YYREEE (reference sequence). This CDR3 contains 15 residues. Trimming removed 0 bases from V and 0 bases from J, with 10 bases in between. The CDR3 is CASSLGSGSSYEQYF. The CDR3 region has the DNA TGTGCCAGCAGCTTGGGTAGCGGATCCTCCTACGAGCAGTACTTC.

This chain uses TRBV4-1 with TRBJ1-3; weak D call: TRBD1 (5 bases). Germline V CDR1 and CDR2: MGHRA, YSYEKL. The CDR3 contains 15 residues. V lost 0 bases, J lost 1 base, and 7 bases lay in between. Written as DNA, the CDR3 is TGCGCCAGCAGCCAAGATGCAGGGTCTGGAAACACCATATATTTT. Translation gives CASSQDAGSGNTIYF.

The DNA for the CDR3 is TGTGCCACCAGCAGAGTTGGACGGAGGAACTACAATGAGCAGTTCTTC. Translation gives CATSRVGRRNYNEQFF. This chain connects TRBV15 to TRBJ2-1, with D maybe TRBD2 (5 bases). This CDR3 comprises 16 residues. CDR1 and CDR2 (germline): LNHNV, YYDKDF (reference sequence). The V end was cut by 1 base, the J end by 3 bases, with 13 bases between.

The rearrangement links TRBV19 to TRBJ1-1; D perhaps matches TRBD1 (5 bases). V lost 3 bases and J lost 0, with 17 bases in between. The V gene's germline CDR1 is LNHDA and CDR2 SQIVND (reference sequence). There are 17 residues in the CDR3. CDR3 sequence reads: CASSIVGGGRMNTEAFF. Written as DNA, the CDR3 is TGTGCCAGTAGTATCGTGGGGGGTGGTAGGATGAACACTGAAGCTTTCTTT.

The chain carries TRBV28 and TRBJ1-2; TRBD1 aligns across 7 bases. Germline V gives CDR1 MDHEN, CDR2 SYDVKM. This CDR3 region has 15 residues. Germline trimming cut 7 bases from V and 6 bases from J; bases unmatched to any gene: 14. DNA for the CDR3: TGTGCCAGCACCCCGACAGGGTCGTCGGATCATGGCTACACCTTC. This translates into CASTPTGSSDHGYTF.